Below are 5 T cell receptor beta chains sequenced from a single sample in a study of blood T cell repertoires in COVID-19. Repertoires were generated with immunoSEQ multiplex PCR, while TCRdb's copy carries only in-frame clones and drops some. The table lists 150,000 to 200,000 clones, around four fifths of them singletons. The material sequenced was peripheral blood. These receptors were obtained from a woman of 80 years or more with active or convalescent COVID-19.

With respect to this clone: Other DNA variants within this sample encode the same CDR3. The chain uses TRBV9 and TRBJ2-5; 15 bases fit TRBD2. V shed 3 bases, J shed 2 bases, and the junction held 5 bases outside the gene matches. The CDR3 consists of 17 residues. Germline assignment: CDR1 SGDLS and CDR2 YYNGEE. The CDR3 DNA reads TGTGCCAGCAGCGCAGGGACTAGCGGGGGGCTACAAGAGACCCAGTACTTC. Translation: CASSAGTSGGLQETQYF.

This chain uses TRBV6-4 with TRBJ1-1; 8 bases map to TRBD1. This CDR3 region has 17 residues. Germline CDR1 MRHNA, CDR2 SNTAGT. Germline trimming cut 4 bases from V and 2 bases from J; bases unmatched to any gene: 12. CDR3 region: CASSVRQGMRENTEAFF. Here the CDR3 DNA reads TGTGCCAGCAGTGTCCGACAGGGGATGAGGGAAAACACTGAAGCTTTCTTT.

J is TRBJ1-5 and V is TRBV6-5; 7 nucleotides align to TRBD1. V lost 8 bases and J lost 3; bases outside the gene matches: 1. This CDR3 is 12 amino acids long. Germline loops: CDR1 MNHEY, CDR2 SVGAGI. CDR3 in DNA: TGTGCCAGCGGACAGGTCAATCAGCCCCAGCATTTT. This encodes CASGQVNQPQHF.

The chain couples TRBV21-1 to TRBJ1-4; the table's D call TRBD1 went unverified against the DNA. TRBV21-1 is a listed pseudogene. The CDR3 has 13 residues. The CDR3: CAWERGRGEKLFF. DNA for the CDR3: TGTGCCTGGGAAAGGGGGCGAGGTGAAAAACTGTTTTTT.

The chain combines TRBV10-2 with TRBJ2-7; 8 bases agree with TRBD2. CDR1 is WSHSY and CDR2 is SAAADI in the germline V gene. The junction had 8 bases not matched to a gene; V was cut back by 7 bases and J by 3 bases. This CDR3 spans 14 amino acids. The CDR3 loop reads CASTTGGGYYEQYF. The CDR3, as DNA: TGCGCCAGCACTACGGGAGGGGGATACTACGAGCAGTACTTC.